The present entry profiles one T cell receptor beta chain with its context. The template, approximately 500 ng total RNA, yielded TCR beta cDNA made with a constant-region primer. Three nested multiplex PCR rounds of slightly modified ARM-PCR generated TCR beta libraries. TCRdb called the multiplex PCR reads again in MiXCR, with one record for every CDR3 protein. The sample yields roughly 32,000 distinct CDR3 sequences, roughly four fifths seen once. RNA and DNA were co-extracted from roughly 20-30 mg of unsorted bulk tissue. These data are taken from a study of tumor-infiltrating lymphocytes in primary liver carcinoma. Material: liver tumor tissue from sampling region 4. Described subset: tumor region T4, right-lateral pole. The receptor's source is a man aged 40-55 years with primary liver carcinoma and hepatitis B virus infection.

The CDR3 bases are TGCAGCGTTCGGGCAGGGTGGGGAATGATCGCTGAAGCTTTCTTT. It yields the protein CSVRAGWGMIAEAFF. The chain links TRBV29-1 to TRBJ1-1; D perhaps matches TRBD1 (5 bases). The V and J ends lost 5 bases and 6 bases respectively, with 22 bases between them. The CDR3 is made up of 15 amino acids. Germline assignment: CDR1 SQVTM and CDR2 ANQGSEA.